This T cell receptor beta chain appears in the sequencing data of a study of T cells after yellow fever vaccination. Whole-study findings and limits: Contaminants from the bulk population, in the form of abundant clonotypes, could be found in FACS-sorted repertoires.

This clonotype was found a few times. Its antigen is not identified. They built TCR cDNA with 5'RACE template switching, a step that put in a universal primer site and UMIs. TCRdb re-derived calls from the 5' RACE reads in MiXCR, one entry per CDR3 protein. Of nearly 350,000 distinct CDR3 sequences in the sample, 7% to 10% were seen once. Trimming shortened V by 6 bases and J by 9 bases, and 12 bases separated the two germline ends. The CDR3 covers 12 residues. The sequencing used PBMCs, collected roughly 45 days after the first yellow fever vaccination. The V gene is TRBV12-3 or TRBV12-4, the J gene TRBJ1-5; no clear D gene. This TCR came from a man in his late teens or twenties who received the YFV17D yellow fever vaccine. CDR3 loop: CASSMDGGPQHF. The CDR3 nucleotides read TGTGCCAGCAGCATGGACGGAGGGCCCCAGCATTTT.